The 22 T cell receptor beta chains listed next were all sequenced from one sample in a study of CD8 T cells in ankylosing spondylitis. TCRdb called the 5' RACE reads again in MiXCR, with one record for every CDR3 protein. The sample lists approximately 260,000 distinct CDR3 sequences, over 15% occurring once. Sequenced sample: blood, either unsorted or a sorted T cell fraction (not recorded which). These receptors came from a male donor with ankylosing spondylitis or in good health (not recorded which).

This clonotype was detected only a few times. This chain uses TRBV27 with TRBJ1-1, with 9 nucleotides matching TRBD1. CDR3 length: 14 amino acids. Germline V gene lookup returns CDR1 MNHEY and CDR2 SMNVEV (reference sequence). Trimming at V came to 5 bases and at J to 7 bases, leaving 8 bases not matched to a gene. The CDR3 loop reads CASSPGQGWVEAFF. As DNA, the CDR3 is TGTGCCAGCAGTCCCGGACAGGGGTGGGTTGAAGCTTTCTTT.

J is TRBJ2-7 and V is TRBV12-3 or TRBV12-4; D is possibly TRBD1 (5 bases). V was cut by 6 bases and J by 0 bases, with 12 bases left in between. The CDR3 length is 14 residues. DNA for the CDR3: TGTGCCAGCAGAATCCAGGGTCTCTCCTACGAGCAGTACTTC. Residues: CASRIQGLSYEQYF.

CDR3 sequence (DNA): TGTGCCACCAGCAGAGATCTGGACTACGAGCAGTACTTC. It yields the protein CATSRDLDYEQYF. The V gene is TRBV15, the J gene TRBJ2-7; D call uncertain. V was clipped by 0 bases and J by 3 bases, with 6 bases between them. Per the germline V gene, CDR1 is LNHNV and CDR2 is YYDKDF (reference sequence). The CDR3 contains 13 residues.

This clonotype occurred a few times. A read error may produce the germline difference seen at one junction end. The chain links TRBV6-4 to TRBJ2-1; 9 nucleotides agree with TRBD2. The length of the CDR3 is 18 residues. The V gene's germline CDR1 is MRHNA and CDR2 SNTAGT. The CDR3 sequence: CASSDSFRRGGVYNEQFF. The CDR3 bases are TGTGCCAGCAGCGACTCTTTCAGGCGGGGGGGCGTCTACAATGAGCAGTTCTTC.

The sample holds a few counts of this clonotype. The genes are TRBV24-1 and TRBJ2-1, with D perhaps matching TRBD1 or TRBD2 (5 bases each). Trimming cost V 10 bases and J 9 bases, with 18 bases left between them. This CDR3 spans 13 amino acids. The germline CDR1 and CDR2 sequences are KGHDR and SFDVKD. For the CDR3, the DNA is TGTGCCACGGGGCGGGCAGGAAAGAGTGAGCAGTTCTTC. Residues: CATGRAGKSEQFF.

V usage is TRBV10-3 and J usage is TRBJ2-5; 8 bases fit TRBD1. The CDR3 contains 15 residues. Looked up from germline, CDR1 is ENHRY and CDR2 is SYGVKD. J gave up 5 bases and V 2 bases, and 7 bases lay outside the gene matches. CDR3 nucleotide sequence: TGTGCCATCAGTGAGGGGACAGGTTTCTTTGAGACCCAGTACTTC. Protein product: CAISEGTGFFETQYF.

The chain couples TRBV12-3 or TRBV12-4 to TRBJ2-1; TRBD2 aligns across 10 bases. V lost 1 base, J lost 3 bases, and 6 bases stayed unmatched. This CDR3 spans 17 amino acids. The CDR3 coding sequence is TGTGCCAGCAGTTTAGGGCTAGCGGGAGAAAACTACAATGAGCAGTTCTTC. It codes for CASSLGLAGENYNEQFF.

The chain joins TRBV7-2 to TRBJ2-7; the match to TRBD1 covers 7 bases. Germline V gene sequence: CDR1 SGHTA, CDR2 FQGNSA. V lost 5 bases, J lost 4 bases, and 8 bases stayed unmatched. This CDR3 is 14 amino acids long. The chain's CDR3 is CASSPDRVLYEQYF. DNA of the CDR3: TGTGCCAGCAGCCCAGACAGGGTTCTGTACGAGCAGTACTTC.

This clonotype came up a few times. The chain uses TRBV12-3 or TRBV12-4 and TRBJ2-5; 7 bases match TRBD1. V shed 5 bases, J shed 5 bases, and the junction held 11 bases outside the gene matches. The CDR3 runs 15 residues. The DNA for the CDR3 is TGTGCCAGCAGTGCGACCGGGACAGTCCTGGAGACCCAGTACTTC. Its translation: CASSATGTVLETQYF.

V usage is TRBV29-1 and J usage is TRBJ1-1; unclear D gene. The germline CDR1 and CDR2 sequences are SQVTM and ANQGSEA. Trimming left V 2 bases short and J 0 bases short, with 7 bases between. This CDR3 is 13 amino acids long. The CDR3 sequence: CSVEPGLNTEAFF. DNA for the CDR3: TGCAGCGTTGAACCGGGTTTGAACACTGAAGCTTTCTTT. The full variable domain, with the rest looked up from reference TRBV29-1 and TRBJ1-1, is SAVISQKPSRDICQRGTSLTIQCQVDSQVTMMFWYRQQPGQSLTLIATANQGSEATYESGFVIDKFPISRPNLTFSTLTVSNMSPEDSSIYLCSVEPGLNTEAFFGQGTRLTVV.

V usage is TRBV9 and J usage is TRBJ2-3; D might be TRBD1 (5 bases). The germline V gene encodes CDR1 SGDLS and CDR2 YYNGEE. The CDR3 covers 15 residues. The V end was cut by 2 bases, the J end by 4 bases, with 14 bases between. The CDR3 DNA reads TGTGCCAGCAGCGTTCAGGGTCGTGGTGCAGATACGCAGTATTTT. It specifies CASSVQGRGADTQYF.

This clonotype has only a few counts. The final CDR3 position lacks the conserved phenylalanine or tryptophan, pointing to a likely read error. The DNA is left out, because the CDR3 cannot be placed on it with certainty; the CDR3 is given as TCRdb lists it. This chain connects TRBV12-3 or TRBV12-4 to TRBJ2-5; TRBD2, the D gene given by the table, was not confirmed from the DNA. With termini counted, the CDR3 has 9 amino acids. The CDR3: CASSKLAGD.

The CDR3 loop reads CASSQGAGVGTDTQYF. The CDR3 DNA reads TGCGCCAGCAGCCAAGGAGCGGGGGTGGGCACAGATACGCAGTATTTT. The chain carries TRBV4-3 and TRBJ2-3, with 8 nucleotides matching TRBD2. Germline CDR1 LGHNA, CDR2 YSLEER. The CDR3 length is 16 residues. Unmatched junction bases numbered 4, after V lost 1 base and J lost 1 base.

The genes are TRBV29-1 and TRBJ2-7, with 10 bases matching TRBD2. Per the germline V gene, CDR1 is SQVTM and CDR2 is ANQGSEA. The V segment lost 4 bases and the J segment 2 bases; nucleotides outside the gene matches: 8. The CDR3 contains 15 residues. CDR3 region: CSVVPSGRFPYEQYF. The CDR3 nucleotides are TGCAGCGTTGTACCTAGCGGGAGATTCCCCTACGAGCAGTACTTC.

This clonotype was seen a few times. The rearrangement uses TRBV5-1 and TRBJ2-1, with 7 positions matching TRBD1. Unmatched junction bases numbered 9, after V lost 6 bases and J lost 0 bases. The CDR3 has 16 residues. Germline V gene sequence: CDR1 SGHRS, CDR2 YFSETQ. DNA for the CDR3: TGCGCCAGCACCCCCAGACGGGACAGCTCCTACAATGAGCAGTTCTTC. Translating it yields CASTPRRDSSYNEQFF.

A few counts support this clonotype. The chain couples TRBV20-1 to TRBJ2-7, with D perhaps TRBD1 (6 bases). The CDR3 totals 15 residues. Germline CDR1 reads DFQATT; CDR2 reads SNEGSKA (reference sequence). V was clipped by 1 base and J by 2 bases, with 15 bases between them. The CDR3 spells CSARVATGMPYEQYF. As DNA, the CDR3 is TGCAGTGCTAGAGTTGCTACAGGGATGCCCTACGAGCAGTACTTC.

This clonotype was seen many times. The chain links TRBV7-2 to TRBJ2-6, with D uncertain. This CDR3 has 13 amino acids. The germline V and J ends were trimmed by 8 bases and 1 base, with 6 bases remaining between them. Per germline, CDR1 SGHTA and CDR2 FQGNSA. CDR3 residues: CASRPSGANVLTF. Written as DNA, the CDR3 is TGTGCCAGCCGGCCATCTGGGGCCAACGTCCTGACTTTC.

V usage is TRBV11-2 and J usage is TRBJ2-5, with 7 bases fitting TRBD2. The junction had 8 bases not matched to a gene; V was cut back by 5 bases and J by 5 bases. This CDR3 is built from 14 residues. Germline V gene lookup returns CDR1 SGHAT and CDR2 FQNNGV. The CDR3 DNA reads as TGTGCCAGCAGCCCGGGGCCGGGGGGTGAGACCCAGTACTTC. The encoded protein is CASSPGPGGETQYF.

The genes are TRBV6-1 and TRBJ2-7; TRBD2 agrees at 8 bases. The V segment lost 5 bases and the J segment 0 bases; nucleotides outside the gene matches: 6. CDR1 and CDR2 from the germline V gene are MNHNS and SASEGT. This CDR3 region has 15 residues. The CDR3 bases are TGTGCCAGCAGTAAACTAGCGGATAGCTCCTACGAGCAGTACTTC. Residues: CASSKLADSSYEQYF.

This chain's CDR3 is CASSEPLAGESYEQYF. DNA of the CDR3: TGTGCCAGCAGTGAACCATTAGCGGGAGAGAGTTACGAGCAGTACTTC. V is TRBV25-1 and J is TRBJ2-7; 9 bases are a match to TRBD2. The V and J ends lost 2 bases and 4 bases, in that order; junction bases with no gene match: 9. The CDR3 contains 16 residues. The germline CDR1 and CDR2 sequences are MGHDK and SYGVNS.

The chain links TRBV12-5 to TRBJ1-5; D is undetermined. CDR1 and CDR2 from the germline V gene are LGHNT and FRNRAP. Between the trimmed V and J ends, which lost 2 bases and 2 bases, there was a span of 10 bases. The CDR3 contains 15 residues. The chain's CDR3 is CASGLREVGNQPQHF. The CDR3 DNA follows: TGTGCTAGTGGTTTGAGGGAGGTTGGCAATCAGCCCCAGCATTTT.

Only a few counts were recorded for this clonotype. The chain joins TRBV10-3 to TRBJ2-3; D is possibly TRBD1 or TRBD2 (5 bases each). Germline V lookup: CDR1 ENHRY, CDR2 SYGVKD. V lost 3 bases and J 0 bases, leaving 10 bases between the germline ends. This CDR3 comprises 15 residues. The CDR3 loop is CAISDGAPSTDTQYF. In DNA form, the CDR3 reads TGTGCCATCAGTGACGGGGCCCCTAGCACAGATACGCAGTATTTT.